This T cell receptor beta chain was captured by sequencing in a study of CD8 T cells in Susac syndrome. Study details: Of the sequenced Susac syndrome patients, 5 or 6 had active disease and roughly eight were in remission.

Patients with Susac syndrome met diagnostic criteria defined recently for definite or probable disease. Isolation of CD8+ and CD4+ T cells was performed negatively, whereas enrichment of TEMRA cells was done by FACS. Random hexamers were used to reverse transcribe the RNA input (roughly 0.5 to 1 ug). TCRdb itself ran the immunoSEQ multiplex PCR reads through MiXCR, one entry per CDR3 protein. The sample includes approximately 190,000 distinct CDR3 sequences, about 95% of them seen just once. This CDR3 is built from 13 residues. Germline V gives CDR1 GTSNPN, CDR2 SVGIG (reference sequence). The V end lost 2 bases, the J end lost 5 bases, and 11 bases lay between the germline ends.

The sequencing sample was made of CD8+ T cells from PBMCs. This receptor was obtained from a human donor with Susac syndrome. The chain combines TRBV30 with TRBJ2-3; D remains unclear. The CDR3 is CAWSILGRDTQYF. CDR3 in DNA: TGTGCCTGGAGTATTTTGGGCAGAGATACGCAGTATTTT.